This TCR beta chain was identified during a study of T cells in Graves' hyperthyroidism and ophthalmopathy. General observations from the study: Most thyroid clonotypes that were expanded above 0.001 also turned up in blood.

Hyperthyroidism was newly diagnosed in patients aged 18 to 65 (duration under 2 months). Pregnant or lactating patients were excluded, as were those with uncontrolled infection or other autoimmune disease. RNA transcripts were the template for amplifying TCR beta CDR3 regions. HTBI primers were employed in a first-round RT-PCR of the TCR CDR3. TCRdb analysed the multiplex PCR reads with MiXCR anew, one entry per CDR3 protein. The table has 300,000 to 350,000 distinct CDR3 sequences, around a fifth seen once; the top ten hold about 50%. The V end was cut by 2 bases, the J end by 2 bases, with 10 bases between. This CDR3 comprises 14 residues. Germline V gene data show CDR1 as SGDLS and CDR2 as YYNGEE. This clonotype has a count of ten or more. Its target is unknown.

The chain recombines TRBV9 with TRBJ1-2, with D maybe TRBD1 (6 bases). Sequencing input: blood. This TCR was sampled from a woman aged 50 to 60 with Graves' hyperthyroidism. CDR3 residues: CASSVRQANYGYTF. The DNA of the CDR3 is TGTGCCAGCAGCGTGAGACAGGCCAACTATGGCTACACCTTC.